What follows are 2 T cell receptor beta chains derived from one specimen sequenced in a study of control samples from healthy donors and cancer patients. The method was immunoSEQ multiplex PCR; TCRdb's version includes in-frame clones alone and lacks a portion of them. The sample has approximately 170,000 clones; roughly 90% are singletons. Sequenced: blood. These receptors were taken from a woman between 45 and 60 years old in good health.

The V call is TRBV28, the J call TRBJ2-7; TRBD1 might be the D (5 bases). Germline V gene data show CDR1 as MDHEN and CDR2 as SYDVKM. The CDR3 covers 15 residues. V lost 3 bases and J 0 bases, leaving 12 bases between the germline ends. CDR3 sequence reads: CASSLDIRSSYEQYF. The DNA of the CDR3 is TGTGCCAGCAGTTTGGACATCCGGAGCTCCTACGAGCAGTACTTC.

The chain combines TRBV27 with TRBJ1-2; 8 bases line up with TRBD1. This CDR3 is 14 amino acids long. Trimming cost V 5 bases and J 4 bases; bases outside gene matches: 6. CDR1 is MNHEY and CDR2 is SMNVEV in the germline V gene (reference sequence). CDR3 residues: CASSITGGIYGYTF. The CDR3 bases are TGTGCCAGCAGTATCACAGGGGGAATCTATGGCTACACCTTC.